The 28 T cell receptor beta chains below all came from one sample that was sequenced in a study of blood T cell repertoires in COVID-19. The method was immunoSEQ multiplex PCR; TCRdb's version includes in-frame clones alone and lacks a portion of them. The top ten hold 6.5% to 9.5% of the sample, which has fewer than 250,000 clones, roughly 90% seen once. The sequencing input was PBMCs or T cells enriched from blood (not recorded which). The receptors were gathered from a woman aged 18-35 years who had recovered from COVID-19.

The V gene is TRBV27, the J gene TRBJ2-5; D is unclear. This CDR3 has 13 amino acids. V lost 2 bases and J 7 bases, leaving 11 bases between the germline ends. Germline V gene sequence: CDR1 MNHEY, CDR2 SMNVEV (reference sequence). CDR3: CASSLGFSGTQYF. CDR3 coding DNA: TGTGCCAGCAGTTTAGGTTTTTCGGGGACCCAGTACTTC.

V usage is TRBV2 and J usage is TRBJ2-2; 9 nucleotides line up with TRBD2. Germline V gene lookup returns CDR1 SNHLY and CDR2 FYNNEI. The V and J ends lost 7 bases and 4 bases, in that order; junction bases with no gene match: 10. CDR3 length equals 16 residues. Here the CDR3 reads CASIPAGGPGTGELFF. CDR3 DNA: TGTGCCAGCATCCCAGCGGGGGGACCGGGCACCGGGGAGCTGTTTTTT.

This sequence joins TRBV27 and TRBJ1-1; TRBD1 aligns across 8 bases. The V gene end was trimmed by 5 bases and the J gene end by 1 base; junction bases not matched to a gene: 6. The CDR3 contains 15 residues. Germline V gene data show CDR1 as MNHEY and CDR2 as SMNVEV (reference sequence). CDR3: CASSQRTGWNTEAFF. CDR3 DNA: TGTGCCAGCAGTCAACGGACAGGGTGGAACACTGAAGCTTTCTTT.

V is TRBV29-1 and J is TRBJ2-1; 14 bases match TRBD2. In germline, CDR1 is SQVTM, CDR2 ANQGSEA. This CDR3 is built from 15 residues. Trimming took 6 bases from V and 5 from J; bases not matched to a gene: 6. Here the CDR3 reads CSVPTSGGDNNEQFF. CDR3 DNA: TGCAGCGTACCGACTAGCGGGGGGGATAACAATGAGCAGTTCTTC.

This clone was observed many times. The rearrangement links TRBV2 to TRBJ1-4; no reliable D call. Per the germline V gene, CDR1 is SNHLY and CDR2 is FYNNEI. V gave up 7 bases and J gave up 0 bases, with 12 bases separating them. The CDR3 is 15 amino acids. The CDR3 loop is CASNPSTATNEKLFF. CDR3 DNA sequence: TGTGCCAGCAATCCCTCCACTGCAACTAATGAAAAACTGTTTTTT.

The rearrangement links TRBV10-3 to TRBJ1-5, with unresolved D. Per the germline V gene, CDR1 is ENHRY and CDR2 is SYGVKD. Trimming left V 3 bases short and J 1 base short, with 7 bases between. The CDR3 sequence is 14 residues long. The CDR3: CAISDGRSNQPQHF. CDR3 DNA sequence: TGTGCCATCAGTGATGGTAGAAGCAATCAGCCCCAGCATTTT.

The chain is built from TRBV6-1 and TRBJ2-1; D is uncertain. The V gene's germline CDR1 is MNHNS and CDR2 SASEGT. The CDR3 has 15 amino acids. V lost 0 bases to trimming and J lost 0 bases, with 6 bases between them. CDR3 loop: CASSEAWASYNEQFF. CDR3 sequence (DNA): TGTGCCAGCAGTGAAGCCTGGGCCTCCTACAATGAGCAGTTCTTC.

The chain links TRBV6-1 to TRBJ2-7; TRBD2 matches at 8 bases. V dropped 1 base and J dropped 3; count of bases not matched to a gene: 5. Germline loops: CDR1 MNHNS, CDR2 SASEGT. CDR3 length: 15 amino acids. The CDR3 DNA reads as TGTGCCAGCAGTGAAGGGAGCGGGGGATTCTACGAGCAGTACTTC. The encoded protein is CASSEGSGGFYEQYF.

This chain links TRBV28 with TRBJ1-2; TRBD1 is a possible D gene (5 bases). Germline V gives CDR1 MDHEN, CDR2 SYDVKM. This CDR3 is built from 11 residues. This CDR3 reads CRSGGGNGYTF. The DNA of the CDR3 is TGTCGTTCCGGGGGGGGGAACGGCTACACCTTC.

The chain joins TRBV18 to TRBJ2-2; 7 bases align to TRBD1. The CDR3 has 15 residues. V dropped 4 bases and J dropped 0; count of bases not matched to a gene: 2. Per the germline V gene, CDR1 is KGHSH and CDR2 is LQKENI. The CDR3 nucleotides read TGTGCCAGCTCACTTGGGACAGCGAACACCGGGGAGCTGTTTTTT. Encoded protein: CASSLGTANTGELFF.

Worth noting for this clone: This may come from a read error, since a much larger clone is one base off. Other DNA sequences within the sample encode an identical CDR3. The chain joins TRBV7-9 to TRBJ2-3; D uncertain. CDR1 and CDR2 from the germline V gene are SEHNR and FQNEAQ (reference sequence). Trimming left V 5 bases short and J 2 bases short, with 11 bases between. The CDR3 sequence is 14 residues long. The CDR3 sequence is CASSPRLNTDTQYF. The CDR3, as DNA: TGTGCCAGCAGCCCGCGCCTAAACACAGATACGCAGTATTTT. Filled out from reference TRBV7-9 and TRBJ2-3, the complete variable domain reads DTGVSQNPRHKITKRGQNVTFRCDPISEHNRLYWYRQTLGQGPEFLTYFQNEAQLEKSRLLSDRFSAERPKGSFSTLEIQRTEQGDSAMYLCASSPRLNTDTQYFGPGTRLTVL.

J is TRBJ1-2 and V is TRBV19, with D perhaps matching TRBD1 (5 bases). This CDR3 region has 15 residues. Germline assignment: CDR1 LNHDA and CDR2 SQIVND (reference sequence). V lost 5 bases to trimming and J lost 3 bases, with 16 bases between them. The CDR3 loop is CASSPTGASDYGYTF. CDR3 bases: TGTGCCAGTAGTCCCACAGGAGCGTCCGACTATGGCTACACCTTC.

V gene TRBV10-3 combines with J gene TRBJ1-6, with 8 bases lining up with TRBD1. The germline V gene has CDR1 ENHRY and CDR2 SYGVKD. The CDR3 runs 14 residues. J was trimmed by 7 bases and V by 10 bases; bases with no gene match: 9. The CDR3 DNA follows: TGTGCCACCGAGACAGGGGAGCTAAATTCACCCCTCCACTTT. Its translation: CATETGELNSPLHF.

This chain links TRBV12-3 or TRBV12-4 with TRBJ1-1; D unclear. CDR3 length: 11 amino acids. The ends were cut back, 1 base at V and 11 bases at J, with 8 bases in the middle. The CDR3 reads CASSLVGDAFF. CDR3 nucleotide sequence: TGTGCCAGCAGTTTAGTGGGAGACGCTTTCTTT.

V and J are TRBV29-1 and TRBJ1-1, with TRBD1 matching 7 bases. V gave up 7 bases and J gave up 5 bases; unmatched junction bases: 7. Germline assignment: CDR1 SQVTM and CDR2 ANQGSEA. The CDR3 spans 12 residues. CDR3 sequence (DNA): TGCAGCGCCTCTTGGACAGGTACTGAAGCTTTCTTT. It encodes CSASWTGTEAFF. The full variable domain, completed using reference TRBV29-1 and TRBJ1-1, is SAVISQKPSRDICQRGTSLTIQCQVDSQVTMMFWYRQQPGQSLTLIATANQGSEATYESGFVIDKFPISRPNLTFSTLTVSNMSPEDSSIYLCSASWTGTEAFFGQGTRLTVV.

To note about this clone: A much more abundant neighbour one base away suggests this may be a read error. The V gene is TRBV24-1, the J gene TRBJ1-1; the D gene is possibly TRBD1 (5 bases). Germline values: CDR1 KGHDR, CDR2 SFDVKD. V lost 7 bases and J lost 1, with 6 bases in between. The CDR3 has 12 amino acids. The CDR3 sequence: CATSTGNTEAFF. The CDR3 DNA is TGTGCCACCAGCACAGGGAACACTGAAGCTTTCTTT.

This clone was seen a single time. This sequence joins TRBV28 and TRBJ1-6; 7 positions match TRBD1. Germline loops: CDR1 MDHEN, CDR2 SYDVKM. The CDR3 consists of 15 residues. V was pared by 5 bases and J by 6 bases, with 7 bases of the junction left unmatched. The CDR3 nucleotides read TGTGCCAGCAGTACAGGGGCTACACTTAATTCACCCCTCCACTTT. Its translation is CASSTGATLNSPLHF.

The V gene is TRBV30, the J gene TRBJ1-1; D gene unclear. The CDR3 is 14 amino acids. Germline CDR1 and CDR2: GTSNPN and SVGIG (reference sequence). The V gene lost 4 bases and the J gene lost 4 bases, with 16 bases spanning the gap. CDR3 region: CAWTGGGGGTEAFF. CDR3 coding DNA: TGTGCCTGGACGGGTGGTGGCGGCGGCACTGAAGCTTTCTTT. The variable domain in full, with the rest retrieved from reference TRBV30 and TRBJ1-1, is SQTIHQWPATLVQPVGSPLSLECTVEGTSNPNLYWYRQAAGRGLQLLFYSVGIGQISSEVPQNLSASRPQDRQFILSSKKLLLSDSGFYLCAWTGGGGGTEAFFGQGTRLTVV.

The chain has TRBV3-1 (or the pseudogene TRBV3-2) and TRBJ1-1; no reliable D call. V lost 1 base and J 1 base, leaving 10 bases between the germline ends. The CDR3 is 15 residues long. Germline loops: CDR1 LGHDT, CDR2 YNNKEL (reference sequence). CDR3 in amino acids: CASSQVVTGNTEAFF. Written as DNA, the CDR3 is TGTGCCAGCAGCCAAGTTGTAACCGGGAACACTGAAGCTTTCTTT.

V and J are TRBV12-3 or TRBV12-4 and TRBJ1-1; D ambiguous. Trimming stripped 5 bases from V and 1 base from J, with 8 bases between. The CDR3 extends over 13 amino acids. CDR3 sequence (DNA): TGTGCCAGCAGTCGGTGGTCGAACACTGAAGCTTTCTTT. Translated, it gives CASSRWSNTEAFF.

The V gene is TRBV15, the J gene TRBJ2-7, with D unresolved. With 1 base removed from V and 4 bases from J, the gap between germline ends came to 14 bases. The CDR3 length is 15 residues. CDR1 is LNHNV, CDR2 YYDKDF, per germline (reference sequence). In nucleotides, the CDR3 is TGTGCCACCAGCAGAGTTTCATCCCCCGGGTACGAGCAGTACTTC. Translated, it gives CATSRVSSPGYEQYF. Supplemented by reference TRBV15 and TRBJ2-7, the full variable domain reads DAMVIQNPRYQVTQFGKPVTLSCSQTLNHNVMYWYQQKSSQAPKLLFHYYDKDFNNEADTPDNFQSRRPNTSFCFLDIRSPGLGDTAMYLCATSRVSSPGYEQYFGPGTRLTVT.

This rearrangement joins TRBV18 to TRBJ1-5, with 7 bases identical to TRBD1. The CDR3 runs 13 residues. Trimming removed 4 bases from V and 7 bases from J; junction bases left unmatched: 4. The germline CDR1 and CDR2 sequences are KGHSH and LQKENI. CDR3 bases: TGTGCCAGCTCACTACGACAGGGACAGCCCCAGCATTTT. Amino acids: CASSLRQGQPQHF. Using reference TRBV18 and TRBJ1-5 for the parts outside the CDR3, the full variable domain is NAGVMQNPRHLVRRRGQEARLRCSPMKGHSHVYWYRQLPEEGLKFMVYLQKENIIDESGMPKERFSAEFPKEGPSILRIQQVVRGDSAAYFCASSLRQGQPQHFGDGTRLSIL.

The chain uses TRBV5-4 and TRBJ1-1; D is possibly TRBD1 (5 bases). Trimming left V 3 bases short and J 4 bases short, with 13 bases between. Looked up from germline, CDR1 is SGHNT and CDR2 is YYREEE (reference sequence). This CDR3 is 14 amino acids long. In DNA, the CDR3 is TGTGCCAGCAGCTCGTTCAGGGAGGCCACTGAAGCTTTCTTT. Encoded protein: CASSSFREATEAFF.

The chain links TRBV30 to TRBJ2-1; 7 positions agree with TRBD1. This CDR3 is 15 amino acids long. Germline CDR1 is GTSNPN and CDR2 is SVGIG (reference sequence). Trimming took 5 bases from V and 7 from J; bases not matched to a gene: 14. This CDR3 is CAWGSYRGLGNEQFF. The DNA of the CDR3 is TGTGCCTGGGGTTCGTACAGGGGATTGGGGAATGAGCAGTTCTTC.

The V call is TRBV24-1, the J call TRBJ2-2; 11 bases are a match to TRBD1. The V segment lost 0 bases and the J segment 4 bases; nucleotides outside the gene matches: 3. The CDR3 is 17 amino acids. Germline V gene lookup returns CDR1 KGHDR and CDR2 SFDVKD. For the CDR3, the DNA is TGTGCCACCAGTGATTTGGGGACAGGGGGAGTCACCGGGGAGCTGTTTTTT. It specifies CATSDLGTGGVTGELFF.

The gene calls are TRBV2 and TRBJ2-2; 8 positions match TRBD2. V was clipped by 8 bases and J by 5 bases; unmatched bases: 10. Germline V gene lookup returns CDR1 SNHLY and CDR2 FYNNEI. The CDR3 totals 15 residues. The CDR3 is CASGKSGGGTGELFF. For the CDR3, the DNA is TGTGCCAGCGGCAAATCTGGCGGGGGGACCGGGGAGCTGTTTTTT.

This clone has only one observation. The chain has TRBV28 and TRBJ1-3; 7 bases are a match to TRBD1. CDR1 and CDR2 (germline): MDHEN, SYDVKM. Germline trimming cut 7 bases from V and 0 bases from J; bases unmatched to any gene: 3. There are 14 residues in the CDR3. CDR3 DNA: TGTGCCAGCAAACAGGGGTTCTCTGGAAACACCATATATTTT. Translated, it gives CASKQGFSGNTIYF.

The V and J genes are TRBV9 and TRBJ2-1, with TRBD2 matching over 14 bases. Germline V gene sequence: CDR1 SGDLS, CDR2 YYNGEE. The CDR3 runs to 19 residues. With V trimmed by 4 bases and J by 0 bases, 9 bases remained unmatched. The CDR3: CASSLRTSGGPSSYNEQFF. CDR3 nucleotides: TGTGCCAGCAGCTTAAGGACTAGCGGGGGGCCTAGCTCCTACAATGAGCAGTTCTTC.